This TCR beta chain was profiled in a study of T-cell memory formation after mild COVID-19. Broader study findings: CD4/CD8 balance characterized clones contracting day 15 to 85, and CD4+ skew characterized later expanders.

TCRdb passed the 5' RACE reads through MiXCR, listing each CDR3 protein once. Of just under 150,000 distinct CDR3 sequences in the sample, about a fifth were seen once. With respect to this clonotype: As yet, its antigen is unknown.

The sample taken for sequencing was PBMCs or a T cell subset sorted from them (not recorded which). This TCR was sampled from an adult woman who had mild COVID-19 (a few samples of this study predate the infection). Cell type and time point are not known.

The CDR3 bases are TGTGCCAGCAGCCAAGTCGGCTGGGAGCTGTTTTTT. Its translation is CASSQVGWELFF. The gene calls are TRBV3-1 and TRBJ2-2; D remains unclear. This CDR3 has 12 amino acids. In germline, CDR1 is LGHDT, CDR2 YNNKEL (reference sequence). The V and J ends lost 1 base and 9 bases respectively, with 6 bases between them.